This T cell receptor beta chain comes out of a study of blood T cell repertoires in COVID-19. Study-wide context: Samples of COVID-19 (acute and convalescent) were obtained from the United States, Italy and Spain.

A Seattle source enrolled patients during active infection and followed them longitudinally. The CDR3 has 15 amino acids. The germline gives CDR1 SGHDT, CDR2 YYEEEE. Trimming at V came to 7 bases and at J to 5 bases, leaving 14 bases not matched to a gene. Original handling: Amplifying reference gene primers gave estimates of nucleated cell counts. Method: immunoSEQ multiplex PCR; TCRdb's copy keeps in-frame clones and lacks some. D and trimming were read from the DNA, whereas the V and J calls and clone size are those reported in that table. Counted here are around 100,000 clones, 92% occurring once; the ten biggest clones make up approximately 1.9%.

Sequences were obtained from peripheral blood. The clonotype was recovered from a woman in her fifties or sixties with COVID-19, enrolled during active disease. The V call is TRBV5-6, the J call TRBJ1-2; 7 bases are shared with TRBD1. The CDR3: CASGLVDRSAYGYTF. In DNA form, the CDR3 reads TGTGCCAGCGGGTTAGTGGACAGGTCGGCATATGGCTACACCTTC.